This TCR beta chain was recovered during a study of blood T cell repertoires in COVID-19 (TCRdb year 2020). In the study overall: Samples from collaborators originated in the United States, Italy and Spain and spanned both the acute and convalescent phases of COVID-19. The prospective study material was composed of cDNA or gDNA derived from T cells, B-cell-depleted T cells, or PBMCs. Deeply sampled blood TCRbeta repertoires from subjects exposed to, actively infected with, or recovered from COVID-19 were included in the dataset. The repertoires were made available in a free public database intended to serve as a resource for research on the immune response to SARS-CoV-2. The samples were drawn from the first 160 participants of the ongoing ImmuneRACE study and from 950 to 1,500 subjects provided by 6 global collaborators. A de-identified subject ID, COVID-19 status, age in years and sex were almost always included in the sample metadata. Where available, HLA class I and class II types were obtained from metadata supplied by the sample provider rather than from assay-based typing. General study outcomes and caveats: The quantity of clinical and demographic metadata differed by source and by participant and was supplied without curation.

TCRbeta CDR3 regions were amplified from genomic DNA by means of the immunoSEQ Assay, a bias-controlled multiplex PCR. Regarding the original processing steps: Nucleated cell counts per sample were estimated from amplification of reference gene primers within the assay. To quantify the absolute abundance of each unique TCRbeta CDR3 rearrangement, sequence reads were collapsed and filtered. For each sample, productive Simpson clonality was calculated as the square root of Simpson's diversity index over productive rearrangements. Imported from immuneACCESS, the table was reduced by TCRdb to in-frame sequences with V and J called. These copies leave out some clones; in studies compared against another copy, an unresolved V gene accounts for under half, and the cause of the remainder is not known. Clone size and the V and J calls come from that table; the DNA yielded D and trimming. The sample table records around 78,000 clones; more than 75% of these occur just once. The ten largest make up around 20% of the sample.

As for this clone: What this receptor recognizes is not known. Qualities for individual bases were not recorded, and no much larger clone is one base off.

CDR1 and CDR2, per the germline V gene (reference sequence), are GTSNPN and SVGIG. From cysteine to phenylalanine, the CDR3 is 13 amino acids long. The CDR3 DNA has 39 bases and is translated from base 1. Trimming removed 3 bases from V and 5 bases from J, leaving 11 bases between the germline ends. Collaborating institutions collected whole blood in K2EDTA tubes following their own protocols. For TCRbeta analysis, collaborators shipped samples as frozen whole blood, isolated PBMCs, or DNA extracted from either of those sample types. The sequence is built from TRBV30 and TRBJ1-5; a tentative D match to TRBD1 spans 6 bases. This TCR came from a human donor in a cohort sampled during active COVID-19. Sequencing input: peripheral blood. The DNA sequence is given as TGTGCCTGGAGCAACAGGGCGGATCAGCCCCAGCATTTT. This encodes CAWSNRADQPQHF.